The 3 T cell receptor beta chains presented below share a single source sample, sequenced in a study of cytomegalovirus exposure and HLA in healthy donors. The PCR ran on 60 Vbeta and 13 Jbeta primers. Data came from immunoSEQ multiplex PCR; TCRdb stores just in-frame clones and leaves some out. The sample lists tens of thousands of clones, about 87% occurring once. Specimen: PBMCs. These receptors all stem from a man younger than 35 in good health and CMV-seronegative.

The DNA for the CDR3 is TGTGCCAGCAGTATAACCGGGACAGGGCTCTACGAGCAGTACTTC. It codes for CASSITGTGLYEQYF. The chain recombines TRBV28 with TRBJ2-7; 9 bases are a match to TRBD1. CDR1 is MDHEN, CDR2 SYDVKM, per germline. This CDR3 is 15 amino acids long. V lost 5 bases, J lost 3 bases, and 8 bases stayed unmatched.

V and J are TRBV29-1 and TRBJ2-1; 8 bases are shared with TRBD2. CDR1 is SQVTM and CDR2 is ANQGSEA in the germline V gene. Trimming removed 7 bases from V and 4 bases from J; junction bases left unmatched: 15. This CDR3 spans 16 amino acids. The CDR3 loop reads CSAKGLAGNGYNEQFF. The CDR3 DNA is TGCAGCGCCAAAGGCTTAGCGGGAAACGGGTACAATGAGCAGTTCTTC.

This sequence joins TRBV27 and TRBJ2-7, with TRBD2 matching over 8 bases. The germline V gene encodes CDR1 MNHEY and CDR2 SMNVEV (reference sequence). The junction had 2 bases not matched to a gene; V was cut back by 2 bases and J by 5 bases. The CDR3 extends over 13 amino acids. The CDR3 DNA is TGTGCCAGCAGTTTAAGCGGGAGAAACGAGCAGTACTTC. It translates to CASSLSGRNEQYF.